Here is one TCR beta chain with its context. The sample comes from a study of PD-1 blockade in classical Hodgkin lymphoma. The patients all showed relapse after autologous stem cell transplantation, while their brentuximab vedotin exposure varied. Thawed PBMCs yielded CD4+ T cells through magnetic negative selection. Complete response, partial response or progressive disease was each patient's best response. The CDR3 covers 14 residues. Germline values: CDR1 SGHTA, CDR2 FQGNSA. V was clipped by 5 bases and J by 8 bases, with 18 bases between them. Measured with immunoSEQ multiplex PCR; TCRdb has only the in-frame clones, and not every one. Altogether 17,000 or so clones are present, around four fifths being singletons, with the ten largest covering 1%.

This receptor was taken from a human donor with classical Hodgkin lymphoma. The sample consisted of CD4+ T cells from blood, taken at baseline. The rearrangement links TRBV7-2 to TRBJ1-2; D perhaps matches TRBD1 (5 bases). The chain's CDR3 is CASSRSVQGNGYTF. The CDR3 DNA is TGTGCCAGCAGCCGAAGCGTCCAGGGTAACGGCTACACCTTC. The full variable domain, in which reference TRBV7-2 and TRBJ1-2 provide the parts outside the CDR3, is GAGVSQSPSNKVTEKGKDVELRCDPISGHTALYWYRQSLGQGLEFLIYFQGNSAPDKSGLPSDRFSAERTGGSVSTLTIQRTQQEDSAVYLCASSRSVQGNGYTFGSGTRLTVV.